This passage covers 6 T cell receptor beta chains from one sample sequenced in a study of multiple sclerosis patients with progressive multifocal leukoencephalopathy. Clones were sequenced by immunoSEQ multiplex PCR, and TCRdb holds only the in-frame ones, with some missing. The sample records 30,000 or so clones, approximately 85% being singletons. Time point given: time of PML onset. The material was PBMCs, obtained from a patient treated with natalizumab. The receptor source for this set is a woman under 40 with progressive multifocal leukoencephalopathy.

The V and J genes are TRBV10-2 and TRBJ2-3; D uncertain. CDR1 and CDR2 from the germline V gene are WSHSY and SAAADI. The CDR3 has 13 residues. Deletions cut 5 bases from V and 6 bases from J, with 12 bases between. Here the CDR3 reads CASSPPSADTQYF. CDR3 sequence (DNA): TGCGCCAGCAGTCCTCCGAGTGCGGATACGCAGTATTTT.

Here the CDR3 DNA reads TGTGCCAGCTCACCCTCAGCTAACTATGGCTACACCTTC. Protein: CASSPSANYGYTF. The J gene is TRBJ1-2, the V gene TRBV18; D not certain. Between the trimmed V and J ends, which lost 3 bases and 0 bases, there was a span of 5 bases. There are 13 residues in the CDR3. Germline V gene data show CDR1 as KGHSH and CDR2 as LQKENI.

This clone came up a few times. The rearrangement joins TRBV7-8 to TRBJ1-6; D gene unclear. The length of the CDR3 is 15 residues. V gave up 6 bases and J gave up 6 bases, with 15 bases separating them. Germline CDR1 SGHVS, CDR2 FQNEAQ. CDR3 region: CASRTNTNFNSPLHF. CDR3 DNA sequence: TGTGCCAGCAGGACTAACACTAACTTTAATTCACCCCTCCACTTT.

This chain connects TRBV9 to TRBJ1-5, with D hard to call. The germline V gene has CDR1 SGDLS and CDR2 YYNGEE. V lost 0 bases, J lost 4 bases, and 8 bases lay in between. The CDR3 has 14 residues. CDR3 coding DNA: TGTGCCAGCAGCGTAGACCAGGCTAATCAGCCCCAGCATTTT. Protein product: CASSVDQANQPQHF.

This sequence joins TRBV6-5 and TRBJ2-3; a possible D gene is TRBD2 (6 bases). This CDR3 spans 16 amino acids. Deletions cut 1 base from V and 2 bases from J, with 13 bases between. Germline lookup yields CDR1 MNHEY and CDR2 SVGAGI. CDR3 loop: CASSYLPTRNTDTQYF. DNA of the CDR3: TGTGCCAGCAGTTACTTACCGACTAGGAACACAGATACGCAGTATTTT.

The V call is TRBV4-1, the J call TRBJ2-7; TRBD2 matches at 9 bases. After removal of 1 base from V and 4 bases from J, the junction contained 11 bases not matched to a gene. The CDR3 has 17 residues. CDR1 is MGHRA and CDR2 is YSYEKL in the germline V gene. The CDR3 DNA follows: TGCGCCAGCAGCCAAGCGAAACCGGGACTAGCTGCGTACGAGCAGTACTTC. Its protein is CASSQAKPGLAAYEQYF.